This T cell receptor beta chain stems from a study of long-term antiretroviral therapy in people with HIV. Study-wide points: Increased diversity was seen after ART, yet it remained lower than in transplant donor controls. The study collected blood between about 2004 and 2017, possibly under older ART regimens.

Survey level was the resolution at which the v3.0 immunoSEQ assay ran. Sequenced by immunoSEQ multiplex PCR; TCRdb stores in-frame clones only, minus some. This table has around 25,000 clones, around 90% appearing once. On this clone itself: The antigen is undetermined.

Per donor, at least one pre-ART and at least two post-ART PBMC samples were obtained. HIV-positive participants all received treatment in the United States. The sample consisted of unsorted PBMCs, taken 1.8 years before starting antiretroviral therapy. This clonotype was obtained from a man aged 50 to 59 with HIV.

In nucleotides, the CDR3 is TGCGCCAGCAGCTTGTCACTCCCTAGCACAGATACGCAGTATTTT. Translation gives CASSLSLPSTDTQYF. The V gene is TRBV5-1, the J gene TRBJ2-3; unclear D gene. The germline V gene has CDR1 SGHRS and CDR2 YFSETQ. Trimming stripped 1 base from V and 0 bases from J, with 9 bases between. There are 15 residues in the CDR3.